Presented here are 31 T cell receptor beta chains from one specimen sequenced in a study of T cell changes during pregnancy in multiple sclerosis. Assay used: immunoSEQ multiplex PCR; TCRdb lists only in-frame clones, some missing. The sample lists about 69,000 clones; approximately 92% were seen once. Specimen: peripheral blood, collected in the third trimester of pregnancy. These receptor sequences come from a female donor in good health, enrolled as a control in a pregnancy study.

The chain has TRBV7-3 and TRBJ2-2; the match to TRBD2 covers 8 bases. After removal of 7 bases from V and 9 bases from J, the junction contained 7 bases not matched to a gene. The CDR3 has 13 amino acids. Germline V CDR1 and CDR2: SGHTA, FQGTGA. CDR3 sequence: CASTTGGIRELFF. DNA for the CDR3: TGTGCCAGCACCACGGGGGGGATCCGGGAGCTGTTTTTT.

This chain uses TRBV4-1 with TRBJ2-7; 7 bases map to TRBD1. With V trimmed by 0 bases and J by 4 bases, 18 bases remained unmatched. The CDR3 contains 19 residues. Per germline, CDR1 MGHRA and CDR2 YSYEKL. In nucleotides, the CDR3 is TGCGCCAGCAGCCAAGAAAGCCCGACAGGGTTCTCCAACTTTTACGAGCAGTACTTC. Protein product: CASSQESPTGFSNFYEQYF.

This chain uses TRBV21-1 with TRBJ2-7; the table's D call, TRBD2, was not checked against the DNA. TRBV21-1 is marked as a pseudogene. This CDR3 is built from 14 residues. The CDR3 loop is CASSRRGREREQYF. The DNA for the CDR3 is TGTGCCAGCAGCCGGCGGGGTAGAGAGCGCGAGCAGTACTTC.

The rearrangement links TRBV7-2 to TRBJ2-3; 12 nucleotides agree with TRBD2. Germline CDR1 SGHTA, CDR2 FQGNSA. This CDR3 is 17 amino acids long. V trimming: 2 bases; J trimming: 4 bases; junction bases outside the gene matches: 7. The DNA for the CDR3 is TGTGCCAGCAGCTTACGCCGTCTAGCGGGAGGGCCAGATACGCAGTATTTT. Amino acids: CASSLRRLAGGPDTQYF.

This clone was recorded many times. The chain recombines TRBV2 with TRBJ1-1; the match to TRBD1 covers 9 bases. Trimming removed 4 bases from V and 10 bases from J; junction bases left unmatched: 4. The CDR3 extends over 12 amino acids. Germline values: CDR1 SNHLY, CDR2 FYNNEI. CDR3 in amino acids: CASSGQGGRAFF. DNA of the CDR3: TGTGCCAGCAGTGGACAGGGGGGACGAGCTTTCTTT.

The chain links TRBV11-2 to TRBJ2-3; D unclear. With 5 bases removed from V and 8 bases from J, the gap between germline ends came to 11 bases. The CDR3 runs to 12 residues. The germline gives CDR1 SGHAT, CDR2 FQNNGV. In nucleotides, the CDR3 is TGTGCCAGCAGCCCCCCCCCTCCTACGCAGTATTTT. Translation: CASSPPPPTQYF.

The chain employs TRBV11-2 and TRBJ2-7; D call uncertain. This CDR3 is built from 13 residues. CDR1 is SGHAT, CDR2 FQNNGV, per germline. V lost 0 bases and J lost 4, with 7 bases in between. CDR3 bases: TGTGCCAGCAGCTTAGAGTTTCAGTACGAGCAGTACTTC. This translates into CASSLEFQYEQYF.

The chain uses TRBV29-1 and TRBJ2-7; D may be TRBD2 (6 bases). V lost 5 bases and J 0 bases, leaving 8 bases between the germline ends. The CDR3 runs to 12 residues. Germline CDR1 SQVTM, CDR2 ANQGSEA. The CDR3 DNA follows: TGCAGCGTTTTAGCGGTCTCCTACGAGCAGTACTTC. Translated: CSVLAVSYEQYF.

The V and J genes are TRBV18 and TRBJ2-2, with 7 bases identical to TRBD2. With V trimmed by 0 bases and J by 0 bases, 4 bases remained unmatched. The CDR3 has 17 residues. CDR1 is KGHSH and CDR2 is LQKENI in the germline V gene. CDR3 sequence (DNA): TGTGCCAGCTCACCACCCGGCGGGGGAACGAACACCGGGGAGCTGTTTTTT. Its translation: CASSPPGGGTNTGELFF.

The chain uses TRBV5-1 and TRBJ2-1; 12 positions agree with TRBD2. The CDR3 spans 19 residues. Germline assignment: CDR1 SGHRS and CDR2 YFSETQ. V dropped 0 bases and J dropped 0; count of bases not matched to a gene: 7. The CDR3 DNA follows: TGCGCCAGCAGCTTGGGAAGACTAGCGGGGGATATCTCCTACAATGAGCAGTTCTTC. Protein: CASSLGRLAGDISYNEQFF.

The chain uses TRBV7-9 and TRBJ2-3, with 9 bases aligning to TRBD1. V lost 5 bases, J lost 5 bases, and 5 bases stayed unmatched. Germline V gene lookup returns CDR1 SEHNR and CDR2 FQNEAQ (reference sequence). There are 14 residues in the CDR3. CDR3 bases: TGTGCCAGCAGCCAAAACAGGGGGCAAGATACGCAGTATTTT. This sequence encodes CASSQNRGQDTQYF.

The chain links TRBV7-9 to TRBJ2-7; perhaps TRBD2 as D (6 bases). Germline-derived CDR1 and CDR2 are SEHNR and FQNEAQ (reference sequence). CDR3 length: 11 amino acids. V shed 2 bases and J shed 11 bases, with 10 bases lying between them. The CDR3 sequence: CASSLSTGEYF. CDR3 nucleotide sequence: TGTGCCAGCAGCTTATCAACGGGGGAGTACTTC. The full variable domain, its missing parts supplied by reference TRBV7-9 and TRBJ2-7, is DTGVSQNPRHKITKRGQNVTFRCDPISEHNRLYWYRQTLGQGPEFLTYFQNEAQLEKSRLLSDRFSAERPKGSFSTLEIQRTEQGDSAMYLCASSLSTGEYFGPGTRLTVT.

The rearrangement joins TRBV9 to TRBJ2-5; D is possibly TRBD2 (6 bases). V lost 5 bases and J lost 2, with 7 bases in between. The germline gives CDR1 SGDLS, CDR2 YYNGEE. This CDR3 comprises 12 residues. As DNA, the CDR3 is TGTGCCAGCAGTGGAGGGCAAGAGACCCAGTACTTC. Its protein is CASSGGQETQYF. Full variable domain (outside the CDR3, taken from reference TRBV9 and TRBJ2-5): DSGVTQTPKHLITATGQRVTLRCSPRSGDLSVYWYQQSLDQGLQFLIQYYNGEERAKGNILERFSAQQFPDLHSELNLSSLELGDSALYFCASSGGQETQYFGPGTRLLVL.

This sequence joins TRBV2 and TRBJ2-6; 11 nucleotides line up with TRBD2. Germline V gene sequence: CDR1 SNHLY, CDR2 FYNNEI. Trimming removed 4 bases from V and 3 bases from J; junction bases left unmatched: 8. The CDR3 length is 18 residues. The chain's CDR3 is CASSGDPLAGDGANVLTF. CDR3 DNA sequence: TGTGCCAGCAGTGGCGACCCACTAGCGGGAGATGGGGCCAACGTCCTGACTTTC.

This chain connects TRBV28 to TRBJ2-7; 11 positions agree with TRBD1. V lost 4 bases and J lost 3; bases outside the gene matches: 2. The CDR3 totals 14 residues. CDR1 MDHEN and CDR2 SYDVKM come from the germline V gene. The CDR3 DNA sequence: TGTGCCAGCAGTTCGGGACAGGGGGTCTACGAGCAGTACTTC. Its protein is CASSSGQGVYEQYF.

The V call is TRBV25-1, the J call TRBJ2-7, with 8 bases that match TRBD1. J gave up 3 bases and V 7 bases, and 8 bases lay outside the gene matches. This CDR3 has 14 amino acids. Germline CDR1 MGHDK, CDR2 SYGVNS. CDR3: CASTPDRVCYEQYF. The CDR3 DNA reads as TGTGCCAGCACCCCGGACAGGGTTTGCTACGAGCAGTACTTC.

This clone has only one observation. The chain couples TRBV28 to TRBJ1-4, with 9 bases identical to TRBD1. The CDR3 spans 15 residues. V dropped 6 bases and J dropped 10; count of bases not matched to a gene: 12. Germline assignment: CDR1 MDHEN and CDR2 SYDVKM. The CDR3: CASSRGQGGGGKLFF. In DNA, the CDR3 is TGTGCCAGCAGCCGGGGACAGGGAGGTGGAGGAAAACTGTTTTTT.

Remarks on this clone: A junction end diverges from the germline sequence, so it may reflect a read error. V is TRBV7-7 and J is TRBJ2-2, with a tentative D call TRBD1 (6 bases). Germline CDR1 and CDR2: SSHAT and FNYEAQ (reference sequence). The CDR3 loop spans 14 amino acids. CDR3 protein: CASSLGRGSGELFF. Here the CDR3 DNA reads TGTGCTAGCAGCTTAGGCAGGGGTTCCGGGGAGCTGTTTTTT.

The rearrangement links TRBV28 to TRBJ1-5; 7 bases map to TRBD1. CDR1 and CDR2 (germline): MDHEN, SYDVKM. The CDR3 is 14 residues long. With 6 bases clipped from V and 3 bases from J, the junction kept 5 bases outside the gene matches. CDR3: CASRDGQVNQPQHF. CDR3 bases: TGTGCCAGCAGGGACGGACAGGTCAATCAGCCCCAGCATTTT.

The V call is TRBV20-1, the J call TRBJ1-2; tentative D call: TRBD1 (6 bases). Trimming removed 7 bases from V and 8 bases from J, with 11 bases in between. There are 10 residues in the CDR3. Germline CDR1 reads DFQATT; CDR2 reads SNEGSKA (reference sequence). In nucleotides, the CDR3 is TGCAGTGGGGACATCCGGGGCTACACCTTC. Translation: CSGDIRGYTF.

V usage is TRBV7-9 and J usage is TRBJ1-3; maybe TRBD1 (6 bases). The length of the CDR3 is 17 residues. The germline V gene has CDR1 SEHNR and CDR2 FQNEAQ (reference sequence). V lost 3 bases, J lost 4 bases, and 19 bases lay in between. The CDR3 DNA reads TGTGCCAGCAGCTTGCCTTTGGCGACAGGAGGCGGAAACACCATATATTTT. Residues: CASSLPLATGGGNTIYF. Using reference TRBV7-9 and TRBJ1-3 for the parts outside the CDR3, the full variable domain is DTGVSQNPRHKITKRGQNVTFRCDPISEHNRLYWYRQTLGQGPEFLTYFQNEAQLEKSRLLSDRFSAERPKGSFSTLEIQRTEQGDSAMYLCASSLPLATGGGNTIYFGEGSWLTVV.

This chain uses TRBV19 with TRBJ2-4; maybe TRBD1 (6 bases). The V gene lost 4 bases and the J gene lost 0 bases, with 10 bases spanning the gap. Germline lookup yields CDR1 LNHDA and CDR2 SQIVND (reference sequence). CDR3 length equals 15 residues. Here the CDR3 DNA reads TGTGCCAGTAGTAAACAGGGTGCAGCCAAAAACATTCAGTACTTC. Translating gives CASSKQGAAKNIQYF.

The chain couples TRBV7-3 to TRBJ2-3; D perhaps matches TRBD2 (5 bases). V gave up 1 base and J gave up 5 bases, with 10 bases separating them. In germline, CDR1 is SGHTA, CDR2 FQGTGA. The CDR3 spans 14 residues. The CDR3 is CASSLIASLDTQYF. The CDR3 DNA sequence: TGTGCCAGCAGCTTAATCGCTAGCCTAGATACGCAGTATTTT. The variable domain in full, completed from reference TRBV7-3 and TRBJ2-3, reads GAGVSQTPSNKVTEKGKYVELRCDPISGHTALYWYRQSLGQGPEFLIYFQGTGAADDSGLPNDRFFAVRPEGSVSTLKIQRTERGDSAVYLCASSLIASLDTQYFGPGTRLTVL.

The chain employs TRBV2 and TRBJ1-5; 7 nucleotides match TRBD1. The CDR3 spans 15 residues. The trim removed 6 bases at V and 4 bases at J, leaving 9 bases unmatched. Germline CDR1 SNHLY, CDR2 FYNNEI. In nucleotides, the CDR3 is TGTGCCAGCAGGCTCGACAGGGCTGGGAATCAGCCCCAGCATTTT. Translation: CASRLDRAGNQPQHF.

The V and J genes are TRBV12-5 and TRBJ2-7, with TRBD1 matching over 7 bases. Germline CDR1 LGHNT, CDR2 FRNRAP. V trimming: 6 bases; J trimming: 2 bases; junction bases outside the gene matches: 4. The CDR3 extends over 13 amino acids. DNA for the CDR3: TGTGCTAGTGGCCTGACAGGGACCTACGAGCAGTACTTC. Its translation is CASGLTGTYEQYF.

The chain joins TRBV18 to TRBJ1-4; 9 positions match TRBD1. CDR3 length equals 16 residues. The V gene's germline CDR1 is KGHSH and CDR2 LQKENI. J gave up 8 bases and V 6 bases, and 13 bases lay outside the gene matches. CDR3 DNA: TGTGCCAGCTCGCAAGTACCGGGACAGGGTTTCGAAAAACTGTTTTTT. Its translation: CASSQVPGQGFEKLFF.

The chain combines TRBV5-6 with TRBJ2-2, with D perhaps matching TRBD2 (5 bases). Germline V gene lookup returns CDR1 SGHDT and CDR2 YYEEEE. V gave up 5 bases and J gave up 4 bases, with 12 bases separating them. The length of the CDR3 is 14 residues. CDR3 loop: CASSPDYSTGELFF. The CDR3 region has the DNA TGTGCCAGCAGTCCCGACTATTCCACCGGGGAGCTGTTTTTT. Supplemented by reference TRBV5-6 and TRBJ2-2, the full variable domain reads DAGVTQSPTHLIKTRGQQVTLRCSPKSGHDTVSWYQQALGQGPQFIFQYYEEEERQRGNFPDRFSGHQFPNYSSELNVNALLLGDSALYLCASSPDYSTGELFFGEGSRLTVL.

This chain connects TRBV28 to TRBJ1-5; D is uncertain. Trimming cost V 9 bases and J 0 bases, with 9 bases left between them. The germline CDR1 and CDR2 sequences are MDHEN and SYDVKM. The CDR3 length is 13 residues. The CDR3 loop is CASTENSNQPQHF. CDR3 in DNA: TGTGCCAGTACTGAGAATAGCAATCAGCCCCAGCATTTT.

The rearrangement uses TRBV6-1 and TRBJ1-2; maybe TRBD1 (5 bases). Germline-derived CDR1 and CDR2 are MNHNS and SASEGT. V was trimmed by 2 bases and J by 7 bases, leaving 14 bases between them. CDR3 length: 14 amino acids. CDR3 DNA: TGTGCCAGCAGTGAACTCCCGGTCCAGGGTGGCTACACCTTC. As protein: CASSELPVQGGYTF.

This clone was counted a single time. This chain connects TRBV19 to TRBJ2-7; 9 nucleotides align to TRBD2. Germline assignment: CDR1 LNHDA and CDR2 SQIVND (reference sequence). Losses at the gene ends were 5 bases for V and 6 bases for J; bases not matched to a gene: 11. This CDR3 is built from 15 residues. As DNA, the CDR3 is TGTGCCAGTAGTTCGTGGGTAGCGGGAGATTTCGAGCAGTACTTC. Translation: CASSSWVAGDFEQYF.

The rearrangement joins TRBV6-1 to TRBJ2-7, with 7 bases identical to TRBD1. Looked up from germline, CDR1 is MNHNS and CDR2 is SASEGT. The CDR3 spans 15 residues. J was trimmed by 0 bases and V by 0 bases; bases with no gene match: 2. The CDR3 protein is CASSEAWDSSYEQYF. For the CDR3, the DNA is TGTGCCAGCAGTGAAGCCTGGGACAGCTCCTACGAGCAGTACTTC.